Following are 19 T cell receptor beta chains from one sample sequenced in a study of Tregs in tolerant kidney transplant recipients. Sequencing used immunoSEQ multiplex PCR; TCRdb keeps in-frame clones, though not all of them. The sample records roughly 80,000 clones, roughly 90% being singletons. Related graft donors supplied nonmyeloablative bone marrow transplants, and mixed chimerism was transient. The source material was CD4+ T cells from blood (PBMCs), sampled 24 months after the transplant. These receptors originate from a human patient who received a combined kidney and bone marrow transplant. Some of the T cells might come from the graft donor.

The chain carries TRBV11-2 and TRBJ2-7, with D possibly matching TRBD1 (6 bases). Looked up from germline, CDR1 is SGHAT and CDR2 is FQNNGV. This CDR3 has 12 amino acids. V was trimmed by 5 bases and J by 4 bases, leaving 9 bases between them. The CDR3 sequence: CASSPQGYEQYF. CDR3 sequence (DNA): TGTGCCAGCAGCCCACAGGGATACGAGCAGTACTTC.

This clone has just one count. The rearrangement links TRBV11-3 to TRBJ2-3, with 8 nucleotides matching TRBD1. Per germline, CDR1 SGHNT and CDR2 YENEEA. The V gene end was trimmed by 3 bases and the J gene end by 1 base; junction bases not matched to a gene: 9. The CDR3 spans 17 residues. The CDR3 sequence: CASSLQNRGFRTDTQYF. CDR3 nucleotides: TGTGCCAGCAGCTTGCAGAACAGGGGGTTTCGCACAGATACGCAGTATTTT.

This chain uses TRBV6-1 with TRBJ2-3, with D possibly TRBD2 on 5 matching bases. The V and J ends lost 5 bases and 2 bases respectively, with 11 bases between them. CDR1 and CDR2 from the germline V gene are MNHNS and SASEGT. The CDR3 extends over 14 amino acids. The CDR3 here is CASSSDWNTDTQYF. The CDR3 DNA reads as TGTGCCAGCAGTTCGGACTGGAACACAGATACGCAGTATTTT.

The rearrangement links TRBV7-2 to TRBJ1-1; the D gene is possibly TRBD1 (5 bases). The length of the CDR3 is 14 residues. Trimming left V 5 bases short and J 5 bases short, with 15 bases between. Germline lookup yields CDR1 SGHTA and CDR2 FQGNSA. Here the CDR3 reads CASSPTITGTEAFF. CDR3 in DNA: TGTGCCAGCAGCCCCACAATAACAGGAACTGAAGCTTTCTTT.

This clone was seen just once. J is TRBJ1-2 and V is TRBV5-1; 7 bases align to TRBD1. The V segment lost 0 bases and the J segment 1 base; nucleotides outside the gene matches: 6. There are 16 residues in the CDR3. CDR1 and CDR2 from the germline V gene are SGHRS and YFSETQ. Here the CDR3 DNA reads TGCGCCAGCAGCTTGGCCAGACAGGGAGATAACTATGGCTACACCTTC. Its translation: CASSLARQGDNYGYTF.

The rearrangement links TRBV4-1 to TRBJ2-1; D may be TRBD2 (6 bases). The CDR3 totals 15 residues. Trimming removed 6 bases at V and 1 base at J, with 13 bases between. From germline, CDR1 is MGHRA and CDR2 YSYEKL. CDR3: CASSHGGNSYNEQFF. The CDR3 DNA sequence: TGCGCCAGCAGTCACGGGGGAAATTCCTACAATGAGCAGTTCTTC.

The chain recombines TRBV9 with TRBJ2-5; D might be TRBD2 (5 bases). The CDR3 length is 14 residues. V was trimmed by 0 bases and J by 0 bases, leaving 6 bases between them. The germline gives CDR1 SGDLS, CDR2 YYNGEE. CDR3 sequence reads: CASSVGEYQETQYF. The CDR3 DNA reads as TGTGCCAGCAGCGTAGGGGAGTACCAAGAGACCCAGTACTTC. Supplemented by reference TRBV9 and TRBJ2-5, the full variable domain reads DSGVTQTPKHLITATGQRVTLRCSPRSGDLSVYWYQQSLDQGLQFLIQYYNGEERAKGNILERFSAQQFPDLHSELNLSSLELGDSALYFCASSVGEYQETQYFGPGTRLLVL.

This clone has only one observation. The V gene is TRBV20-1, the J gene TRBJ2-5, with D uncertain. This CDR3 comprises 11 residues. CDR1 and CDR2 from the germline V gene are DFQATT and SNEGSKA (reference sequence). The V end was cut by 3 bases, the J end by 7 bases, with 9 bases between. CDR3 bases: TGCAGTGCTAGCCGGTCGGGGACCCAGTACTTC. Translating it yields CSASRSGTQYF.

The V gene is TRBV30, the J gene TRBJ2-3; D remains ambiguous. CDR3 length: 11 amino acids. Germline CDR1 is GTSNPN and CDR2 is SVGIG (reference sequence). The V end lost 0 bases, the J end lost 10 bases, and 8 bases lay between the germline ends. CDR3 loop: CAWSVRPAQYF. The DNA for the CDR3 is TGTGCCTGGAGTGTCCGTCCGGCGCAGTATTTT.

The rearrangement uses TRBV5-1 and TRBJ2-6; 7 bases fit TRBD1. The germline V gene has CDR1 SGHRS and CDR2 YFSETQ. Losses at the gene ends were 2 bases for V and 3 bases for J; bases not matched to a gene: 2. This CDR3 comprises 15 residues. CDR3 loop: CASSFRQGGANVLTF. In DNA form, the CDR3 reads TGCGCCAGCAGCTTCCGACAGGGTGGGGCCAACGTCCTGACTTTC.

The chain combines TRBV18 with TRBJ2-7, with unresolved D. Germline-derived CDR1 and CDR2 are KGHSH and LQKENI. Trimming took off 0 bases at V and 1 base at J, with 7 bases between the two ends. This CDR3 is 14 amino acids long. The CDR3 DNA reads TGTGCCAGCTCACCACCATCCCGGTCCTACGAGCAGTACTTC. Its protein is CASSPPSRSYEQYF.

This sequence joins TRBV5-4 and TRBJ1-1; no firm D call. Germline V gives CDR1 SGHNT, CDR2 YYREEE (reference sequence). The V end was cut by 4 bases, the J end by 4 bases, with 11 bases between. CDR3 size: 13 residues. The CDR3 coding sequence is TGTGCCAGCAGCCGCCGGAGTGGCACTGAAGCTTTCTTT. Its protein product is CASSRRSGTEAFF.

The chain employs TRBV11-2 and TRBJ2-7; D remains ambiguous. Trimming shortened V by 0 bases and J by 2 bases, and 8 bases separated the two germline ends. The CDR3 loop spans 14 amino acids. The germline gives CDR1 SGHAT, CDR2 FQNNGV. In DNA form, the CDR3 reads TGTGCCAGCAGCTTAGATCCAACTGCCTACGAGCAGTACTTC. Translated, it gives CASSLDPTAYEQYF.

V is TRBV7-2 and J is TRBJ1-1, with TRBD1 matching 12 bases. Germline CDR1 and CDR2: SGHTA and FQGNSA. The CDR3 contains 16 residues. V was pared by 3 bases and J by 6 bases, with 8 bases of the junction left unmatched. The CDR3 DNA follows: TGTGCCAGCAGCTTGACCCGGGACAGGGGGCGGGCTGAAGCTTTCTTT. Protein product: CASSLTRDRGRAEAFF.

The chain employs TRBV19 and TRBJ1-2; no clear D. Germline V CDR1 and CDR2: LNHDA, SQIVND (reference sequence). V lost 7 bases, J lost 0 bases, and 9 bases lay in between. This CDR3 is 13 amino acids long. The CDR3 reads CASKPQANYGYTF. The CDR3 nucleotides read TGTGCCAGTAAACCCCAGGCTAACTATGGCTACACCTTC.

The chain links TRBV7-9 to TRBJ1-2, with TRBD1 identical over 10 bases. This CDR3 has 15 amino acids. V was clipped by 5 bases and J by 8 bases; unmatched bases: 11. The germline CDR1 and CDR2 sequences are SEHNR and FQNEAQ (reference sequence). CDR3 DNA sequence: TGTGCCAGCAGCGCGGACAGGGGGTATTTTGGGGGCTACACCTTC. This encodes CASSADRGYFGGYTF.

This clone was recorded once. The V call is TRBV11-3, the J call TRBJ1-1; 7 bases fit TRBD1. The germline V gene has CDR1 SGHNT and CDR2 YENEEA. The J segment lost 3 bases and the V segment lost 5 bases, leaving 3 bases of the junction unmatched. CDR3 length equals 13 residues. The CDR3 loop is CASSLRGDTEAFF. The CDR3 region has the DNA TGTGCCAGCAGCCTCAGGGGGGACACTGAAGCTTTCTTT. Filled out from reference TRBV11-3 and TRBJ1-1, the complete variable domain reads EAGVVQSPRYKIIEKKQPVAFWCNPISGHNTLYWYLQNLGQGPELLIRYENEEAVDDSQLPKDRFSAERLKGVDSTLKIQPAELGDSAVYLCASSLRGDTEAFFGQGTRLTVV.

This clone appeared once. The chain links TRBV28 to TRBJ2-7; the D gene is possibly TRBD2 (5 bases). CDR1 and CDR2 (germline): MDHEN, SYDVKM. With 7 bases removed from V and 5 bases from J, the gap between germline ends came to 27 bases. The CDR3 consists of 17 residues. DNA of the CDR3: TGTGCCAGCAACCCGGGGTCCCTTAGGGCGGGTGCTCACGAGCAGTACTTC. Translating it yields CASNPGSLRAGAHEQYF.

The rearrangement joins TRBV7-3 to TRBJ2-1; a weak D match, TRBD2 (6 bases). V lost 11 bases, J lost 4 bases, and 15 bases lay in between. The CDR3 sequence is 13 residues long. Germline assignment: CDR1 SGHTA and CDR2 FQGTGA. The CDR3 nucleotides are TGTGCCTATAGACGGGAGAAATACAATGAGCAGTTCTTC. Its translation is CAYRREKYNEQFF.